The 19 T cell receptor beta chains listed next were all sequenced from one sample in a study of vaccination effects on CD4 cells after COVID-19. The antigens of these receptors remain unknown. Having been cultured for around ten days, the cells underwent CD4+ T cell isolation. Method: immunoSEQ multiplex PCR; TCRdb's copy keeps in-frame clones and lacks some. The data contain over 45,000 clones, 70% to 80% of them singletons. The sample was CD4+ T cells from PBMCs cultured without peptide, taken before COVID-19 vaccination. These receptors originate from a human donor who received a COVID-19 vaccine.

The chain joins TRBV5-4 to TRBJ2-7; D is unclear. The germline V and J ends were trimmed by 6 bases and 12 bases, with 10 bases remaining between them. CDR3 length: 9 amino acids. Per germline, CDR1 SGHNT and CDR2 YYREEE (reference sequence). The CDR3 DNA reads TGTGCCAGCACCCCCTACCCGTACGTC. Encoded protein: CASTPYPYV.

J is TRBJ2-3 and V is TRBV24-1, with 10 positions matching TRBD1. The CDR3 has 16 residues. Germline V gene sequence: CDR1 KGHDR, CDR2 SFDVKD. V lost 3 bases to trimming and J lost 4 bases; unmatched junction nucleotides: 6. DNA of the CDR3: TGTGCCACCAGTGATCCTCGACAGGGGGCCTCAGATACGCAGTATTTT. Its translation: CATSDPRQGASDTQYF.

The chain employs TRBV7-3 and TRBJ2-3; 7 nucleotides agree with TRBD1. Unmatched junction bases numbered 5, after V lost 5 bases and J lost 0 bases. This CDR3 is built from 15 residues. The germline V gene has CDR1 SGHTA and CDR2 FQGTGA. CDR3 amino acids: CASSPRQGSTDTQYF. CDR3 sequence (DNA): TGTGCCAGCAGCCCTCGACAGGGTAGCACAGATACGCAGTATTTT.

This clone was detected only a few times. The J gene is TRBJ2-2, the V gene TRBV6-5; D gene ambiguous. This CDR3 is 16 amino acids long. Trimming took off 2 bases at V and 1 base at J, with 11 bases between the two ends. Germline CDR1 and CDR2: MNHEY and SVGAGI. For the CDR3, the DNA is TGTGCCAGCAGTTACGGATACTTACTGAACACCGGGGAGCTGTTTTTT. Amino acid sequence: CASSYGYLLNTGELFF.

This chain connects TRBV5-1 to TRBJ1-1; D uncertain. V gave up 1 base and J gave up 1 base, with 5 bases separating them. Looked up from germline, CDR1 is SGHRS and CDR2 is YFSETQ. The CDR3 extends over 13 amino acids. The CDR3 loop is CASSLQWNTEAFF. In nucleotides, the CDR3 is TGCGCCAGCAGCTTGCAATGGAACACTGAAGCTTTCTTT. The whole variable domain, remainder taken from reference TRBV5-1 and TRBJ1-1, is KAGVTQTPRYLIKTRGQQVTLSCSPISGHRSVSWYQQTPGQGLQFLFEYFSETQRNKGNFPGRFSGRQFSNSRSEMNVSTLELGDSALYLCASSLQWNTEAFFGQGTRLTVV.

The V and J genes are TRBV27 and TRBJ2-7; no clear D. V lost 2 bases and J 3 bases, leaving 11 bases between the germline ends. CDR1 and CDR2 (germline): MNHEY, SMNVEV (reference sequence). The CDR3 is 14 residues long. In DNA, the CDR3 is TGTGCCAGCAGTTTAAAGCCAAGGGACTACGAGCAGTACGTC. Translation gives CASSLKPRDYEQYV.

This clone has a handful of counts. DNA of the CDR3: TGTGCCAGCAGCCTCTACTTTAACGTCGGGGAGCTGTTTTTT. Translation: CASSLYFNVGELFF. The rearrangement joins TRBV11-3 to TRBJ2-2, with D uncertain. The germline V gene encodes CDR1 SGHNT and CDR2 YENEEA. V was trimmed by 5 bases and J by 7 bases, leaving 14 bases between them. CDR3 length equals 14 residues.

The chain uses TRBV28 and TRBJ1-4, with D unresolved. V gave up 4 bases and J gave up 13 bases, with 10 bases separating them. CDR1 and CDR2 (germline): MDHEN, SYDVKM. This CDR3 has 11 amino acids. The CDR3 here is CASSSVSPLFF. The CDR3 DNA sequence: TGTGCCAGCAGTTCTGTATCTCCACTGTTTTTT.

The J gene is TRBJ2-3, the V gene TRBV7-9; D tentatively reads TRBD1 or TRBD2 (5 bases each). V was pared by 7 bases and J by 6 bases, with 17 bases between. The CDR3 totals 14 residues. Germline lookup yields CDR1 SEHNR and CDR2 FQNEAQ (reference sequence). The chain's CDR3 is CASNLGTTRDTQYF. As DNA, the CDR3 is TGTGCCAGCAACCTCGGGACGACCCGGGATACGCAGTATTTT.

CDR3 DNA: TGTGCCAGCAGTCCCCCCGGGTACGATGAGCAGTTCTTC. It specifies CASSPPGYDEQFF. The chain is built from TRBV12-3 or TRBV12-4 and TRBJ2-1; D is ambiguous. The CDR3 loop spans 13 amino acids. V gave up 5 bases and J gave up 8 bases, with 13 bases separating them.

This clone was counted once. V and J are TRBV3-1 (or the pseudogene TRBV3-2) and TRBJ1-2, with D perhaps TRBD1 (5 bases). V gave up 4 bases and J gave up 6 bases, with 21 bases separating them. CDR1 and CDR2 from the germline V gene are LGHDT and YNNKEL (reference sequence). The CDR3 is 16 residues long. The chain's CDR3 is CASSPRALGLRDGYTF. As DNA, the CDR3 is TGTGCCAGCAGCCCTAGGGCCTTGGGACTGAGGGATGGCTACACCTTC.

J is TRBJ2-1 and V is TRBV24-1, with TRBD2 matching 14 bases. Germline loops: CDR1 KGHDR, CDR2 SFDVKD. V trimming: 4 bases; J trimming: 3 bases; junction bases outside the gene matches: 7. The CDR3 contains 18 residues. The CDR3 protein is CATSDSAGTSGGYNEQFF. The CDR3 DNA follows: TGTGCCACCAGTGACTCCGCCGGGACTAGCGGGGGCTACAATGAGCAGTTCTTC.

The CDR3 DNA reads as TGTGCCAGCAATTTGGCGGATACGCAGTATTTT. Its protein product is CASNLADTQYF. The V call is TRBV2, the J call TRBJ2-3; D ambiguous. CDR3 length equals 11 residues. Germline loops: CDR1 SNHLY, CDR2 FYNNEI. V lost 7 bases and J 6 bases, leaving 8 bases between the germline ends.

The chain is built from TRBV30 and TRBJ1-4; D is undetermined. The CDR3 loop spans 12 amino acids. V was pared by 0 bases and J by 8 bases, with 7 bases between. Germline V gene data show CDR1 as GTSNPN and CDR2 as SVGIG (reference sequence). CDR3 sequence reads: CAWSVVREKLFF. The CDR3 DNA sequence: TGTGCCTGGAGTGTGGTTCGGGAAAAACTGTTTTTT. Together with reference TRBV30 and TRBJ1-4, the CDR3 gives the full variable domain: SQTIHQWPATLVQPVGSPLSLECTVEGTSNPNLYWYRQAAGRGLQLLFYSVGIGQISSEVPQNLSASRPQDRQFILSSKKLLLSDSGFYLCAWSVVREKLFFGSGTQLSVL.

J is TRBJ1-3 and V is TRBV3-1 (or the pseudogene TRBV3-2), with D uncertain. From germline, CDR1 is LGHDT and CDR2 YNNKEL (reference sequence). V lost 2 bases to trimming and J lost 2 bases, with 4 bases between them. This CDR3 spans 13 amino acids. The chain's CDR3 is CASSQSPGNTIYF. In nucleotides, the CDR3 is TGTGCCAGCAGCCAATCCCCTGGAAACACCATATATTTT.

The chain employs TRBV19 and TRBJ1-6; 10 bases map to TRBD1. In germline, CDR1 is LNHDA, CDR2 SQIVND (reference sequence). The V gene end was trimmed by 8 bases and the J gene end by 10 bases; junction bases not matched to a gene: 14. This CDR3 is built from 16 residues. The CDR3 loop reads CASLDRDRGLRSPLHF. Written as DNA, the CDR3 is TGTGCCAGTCTCGACCGGGACAGGGGCTTGAGGTCACCCCTCCACTTT.

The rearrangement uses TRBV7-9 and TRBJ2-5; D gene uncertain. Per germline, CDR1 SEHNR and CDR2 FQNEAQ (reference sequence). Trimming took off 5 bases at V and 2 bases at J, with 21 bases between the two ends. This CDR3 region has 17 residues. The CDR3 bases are TGTGCCAGCAGCCCAAAGCCGTGGCTGTCTAAACAAGAGACCCAGTACTTC. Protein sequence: CASSPKPWLSKQETQYF. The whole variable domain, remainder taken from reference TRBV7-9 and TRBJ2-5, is DTGVSQNPRHKITKRGQNVTFRCDPISEHNRLYWYRQTLGQGPEFLTYFQNEAQLEKSRLLSDRFSAERPKGSFSTLEIQRTEQGDSAMYLCASSPKPWLSKQETQYFGPGTRLLVL.

The CDR3 nucleotides are TGTGCCAGCAGCCTCCAGGGACAGGGGGGTGAAAAACTGTTTTTT. This codes for CASSLQGQGGEKLFF. The chain uses TRBV7-9 and TRBJ1-4, with TRBD1 identical over 11 bases. The CDR3 is 15 amino acids. V trimming: 5 bases; J trimming: 7 bases; junction bases outside the gene matches: 6. The germline V gene has CDR1 SEHNR and CDR2 FQNEAQ (reference sequence). Filled out from reference TRBV7-9 and TRBJ1-4, the complete variable domain reads DTGVSQNPRHKITKRGQNVTFRCDPISEHNRLYWYRQTLGQGPEFLTYFQNEAQLEKSRLLSDRFSAERPKGSFSTLEIQRTEQGDSAMYLCASSLQGQGGEKLFFGSGTQLSVL.

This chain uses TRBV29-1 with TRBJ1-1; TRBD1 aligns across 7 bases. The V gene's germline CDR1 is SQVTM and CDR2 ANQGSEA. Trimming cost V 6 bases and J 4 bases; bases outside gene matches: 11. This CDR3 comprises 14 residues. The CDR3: CSVRTTGLVTEAFF. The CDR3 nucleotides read TGCAGCGTGCGGACGACAGGGCTCGTCACTGAAGCTTTCTTT. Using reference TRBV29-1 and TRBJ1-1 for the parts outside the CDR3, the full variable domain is SAVISQKPSRDICQRGTSLTIQCQVDSQVTMMFWYRQQPGQSLTLIATANQGSEATYESGFVIDKFPISRPNLTFSTLTVSNMSPEDSSIYLCSVRTTGLVTEAFFGQGTRLTVV.